This T cell receptor (beta chain) stems from a study of T cell responses to AZD1222 COVID-19 vaccine. Study overall: Second-dose intervals of approximately 4 or approximately 12 weeks were pooled. Study conclusions and caveats: Spike as a whole was targeted by vaccine-associated CD4 TCRs, dominant at 160-218 and 743-854.

Trimming removed 2 bases at V and 1 base at J, with 8 bases between. CDR1 and CDR2 (germline): MNHEY, SVGEGT. The CDR3 has 14 residues. On this clone itself: Its antigen is still unknown.

The assay was immunoSEQ multiplex PCR, and TCRdb's table has in-frame clones only and misses some. The data hold roughly 99,000 clones, with under 95% observed a single time. This clonotype originated in an adult in good health. The rearrangement links TRBV6-2 or TRBV6-3 to TRBJ1-1; D is ambiguous. Specimen: peripheral blood, collected on day 0 of AZD1222 vaccination. The CDR3 loop reads CASSYDRWNTEAFF. The CDR3 DNA follows: TGTGCCAGCAGTTACGACCGATGGAACACTGAAGCTTTCTTT.